A single sample gave rise to the 3 T cell receptor delta chains below, sequenced in a study of γδ T cells in repeated Plasmodium falciparum infection. TCRdb re-called clones from the multiplex PCR reads using CATT. The top ten clones hold 9.5% to 10% of a sample with tens of thousands of delta-chain clones, over 0.9% of them seen once. Vgamma9/Vdelta2+ and Vdelta2-negative gammadelta T cells were flow-sorted from PBMC for bulk sequencing. Sequenced material: gamma-delta T cells from blood. The receptors shown here come from a pool of human donors (malaria-infected and uninfected, not separated).

This clone has just a few counts. Translating this DNA gives a protein that differs at residue 16 from the TCRdb one, which belongs to a much larger clone; a read error is likely, and the protein shown is this translation. The chain carries TRDV1 and TRDJ1; D may be TRDD3 (5 bases). The CDR3 sequence is 18 residues long. CDR1 is TSWWSYY, CDR2 QGS, per germline. Written as DNA, the CDR3 is TGTGCTCTTGGGGAACCCGCTCCTGGGTATGGGTACACCGATAAACGCATCTTT. Protein: CALGEPAPGYGYTDKRIF.

On this clone itself: TCRdb's listed protein matches a much larger clone and diverges from this DNA's translation at residue 12, likely through a read error; the protein shown comes from the DNA. This sequence joins TRDV2 and TRDJ1; D is undetermined. The germline CDR1 and CDR2 sequences are GEAIGNYY and EKD. The CDR3 has 16 residues. The CDR3 DNA reads as TGTGCCTGTGACACCGAGGAAGAAGAGGGCACCGCTAAACTCATCTTT. It yields the protein CACDTEEEEGTAKLIF.

This clone appeared a few times. The protein TCRdb lists belongs to a much larger clone and differs from this DNA's translation at residue 10, which points to a read error; the protein shown is made from the DNA. The rearrangement uses TRDV2 and TRDJ1, with D uncertain. The J gene was missing in TCRdb and was found by matching the end of the DNA to germline. This CDR3 spans 13 amino acids. Germline-derived CDR1 and CDR2 are GEAIGNYY and EKD. The chain's CDR3 is CACDPLASDELIF. The CDR3 bases are TGTGCCTGTGACCCCCTCGCATCCGATGAACTCATCTTT.